This TCR beta chain was captured in a study of CD8+ T cells in alopecia areata listed by TCRdb under 2018. Regarding the complete study: Treated patients were enrolled in an open-label pilot trial of oral tofacitinib at 5 to 10 mg twice daily for moderate-to-severe alopecia areata. Scalp clonality was compared across normal scalp (n=4), patchy alopecia areata scalp (n=8), and alopecia totalis/universalis scalp (n=8). TCRbeta CDR3 regions were amplified by immunoSEQ multiplex PCR using 35 Vbeta forward and 13 Jbeta reverse primers. In both human patients and the C3H/HeJ mouse model, the study applied high-throughput TCRbeta sequencing to look at T cell clonal expansion in alopecia areata. For the treated patients, the SALT score, which quantifies what percentage of scalp surface area is affected, served as the measure of disease severity. Patients received tofacitinib for 6 to 18 months and were then followed off drug for 6 months to check for delayed response and recurrence. RNA came from the PAXgene miRNA kit for fixed scalp, the miRNeasy kit for PBMCs, and the RNeasy kit for mouse skin. Scalp tissue and sorted CD4+ and CD8+ peripheral blood T cells from patchy and totalis/universalis alopecia areata patients and from healthy controls were covered by human TCRbeta sequencing. Biopsies were taken from tofacitinib-treated patients at baseline and again at 4 and 24 weeks into treatment, and several of those patients also had a later scalp biopsy. Overall results and qualifications from the work: Compared with normal scalp, lesional scalp had higher clonality and more expanded CD8+ clones, particularly in alopecia totalis/universalis, a pattern that suggests antigenic drive. Because the treated cohort was small and had only one nonresponder, larger studies are needed to examine links between baseline CD8+ expansion and response. With tofacitinib, both scalp clonality and the number of expanded CD8+ clones among the top 100 scalp clones went down significantly. Scalp TCR repertoire analysis is complicated because resident alphabeta T cells in normal human skin are also sequenced, whereas mouse skin is dominated by gammadelta T cells. Shared TCR sequences between patients were less evident than in mice, which may be partly attributable to HLA diversity in the patient population. Many expanded lesional clones persisted in scalp and blood during tofacitinib treatment, which may partly explain relapse after stopping treatment.

This clone has only a few counts. This receptor's antigen is unknown. Per-base qualities were not stored, and no clone one base away is much larger. Receptor libraries were prepared by the immunoSEQ multiplex PCR assay. RNA was extracted from all samples and reverse transcribed into cDNA as template for TCR sequencing. SuperScript III was used for first-strand cDNA synthesis, primed with a 2:1 mix of oligo-dT and random hexamers. Amplification bias was assessed with a synthetic immune receptor repertoire, and residual bias was removed computationally. On the study's bioinformatics: Raw reads were preprocessed to remove errors, and CDR3 was defined by IMGT conventions from the conserved cysteine to phenylalanine. To get clonality, Shannon entropy was normalized by log2 of the number of productive unique TCRs and the result was subtracted from 1. CD4 or CD8 identity of scalp clones was inferred by cross-referencing scalp TCRbeta sequences with sorted blood CD4 and CD8 repertoires. TCRdb provides this immuneACCESS table in a form limited to in-frame rearrangements. Some clones are lacking; in checked studies, under half of them reflect an unresolved V gene, and why the rest are absent is not known. D and trimming were read from the DNA, whereas the V and J calls and clone size are those reported in that table. Within this sample are roughly 220,000 clones, with roughly two fifths of them counted one time only. 0.45% to 0.55% of the sample rests with the top ten.

Explained via the paper, the treatment or condition label denotes: oral pan-JAK inhibitor, 5-10 mg twice daily. Lesional scalp punch biopsies and peripheral blood were collected from alopecia areata patients. PBMCs were isolated by density centrifugation and stained for CD3, CD4 and CD8, and CD4+ and CD8+ T cells were sorted on a FACSAria. The CDR3 starts with the cysteine, ends with the phenylalanine, and has 14 residues. The kept DNA is CDR3 alone, 42 bases in frame from the first base. CDR1 and CDR2 were assigned from the germline V gene as MNHEY and SVGAGI. V trim: 4 bases; J trim: 9 bases; unmatched bases: 6.

This TCR derives from a human donor with alopecia areata. Recombination linked TRBV6-5 to TRBJ2-1; 10 bases in the middle match TRBD2. The starting material was CD4+ T cells sorted from blood, obtained at approximately week 30, from a patient treated with tofacitinib. The CDR3 protein: CASSWLAGVLEQFF. The DNA is as follows: TGTGCCAGCAGTTGGCTAGCGGGGGTTCTTGAGCAGTTCTTC.